This T cell receptor (beta chain) was captured in a study of neurological immune-mediated disorders. The CDR3 is 13 residues long. Germline CDR1 SGHRS, CDR2 YFSETQ. Trimming shortened V by 3 bases and J by 8 bases, and 12 bases separated the two germline ends. 5'RACE with 10-nucleotide random UMIs produced the cDNA. TCRdb processed the 5' RACE reads anew with MiXCR; each CDR3 protein has one entry. Of 20,000 to 25,000 distinct CDR3 sequences listed, 6.2% are singletons. This clonotype has ten or more counts. Sequenced: CD8+ T cells from blood. The chain has TRBV5-1 and TRBJ2-1; the D is unclear. The TCR sequence derives from a man between 18 and 29 years old in good health. CDR3 bases: TGCGCCAGCAGCTCACCACCGGGCCATGAGCAGTTCTTC. Translating gives CASSSPPGHEQFF.